A selection of T cell receptor beta chains follows, all from one sample in a study of shared clonotypes between healthy human individuals. TCRdb's table, derived via immunoSEQ multiplex PCR, lists solely in-frame clones and lacks some. The sample has about 490,000 clones, about 80% seen once; the top ten hold less than 15%. The sample consisted of PBMCs. Source of these receptors: a woman aged 40 to 50 in good health. Some clones in this sample may be carry-over from other donors' samples. Each CDR3 is given without its conserved first and last residue. The order of the fields is D gene, V gene, CDR3 protein. D genes are given only for firm matches.

.,TRBV19,ASSMAGDYEQY
.,TRBV27,ASSLTGLGNQPQH
TRBD2,TRBV5-1,ASSLGPFGGRNTGELF
.,TRBV5-1,ASSFGAKRDTQY
TRBD1,TRBV19,ASSYTGTGGQETQY
TRBD1,TRBV2,ASSWDSVPTYEQY
.,TRBV4-2,ASSPSSQNTGELF
.,TRBV28,ASVGSAVSRAF
TRBD2,TRBV19,ASSIDLPGRGQETQY
TRBD1,TRBV7-6,ASSLDDRGYEQY
.,TRBV7-3,ASSFSGQETQY
.,TRBV28,ASLAPNYEQY
TRBD1,TRBV2,ASSALVGGNTGELF
TRBD2,TRBV4-2,ASSPGLAGGRDTQY
.,TRBV5-6,ASSLAGGPREQY
.,TRBV28,ASSQVPYGYT
.,TRBV7-9,ASSRTEGTEAF
.,TRBV10-2,ASSLDRTSNQPQH
.,TRBV7-9,ASSLARADTQY
TRBD1,TRBV5-8,ASSLGQGGGDTQY
TRBD2,TRBV6-4,ASSGVAGGPRETQY
TRBD2,TRBV10-3,AISATSGNSYNEQF
TRBD1,TRBV29-1,SVCMRQGNEQY
.,TRBV28,ASSLRDGTYNEQF
TRBD1,TRBV5-6,ASSHYGTVGVGPQY
TRBD1,TRBV28,ASSFGTGRYYGYT
TRBD1,TRBV9,ASSVGAGTGGTYEQY
TRBD2,TRBV7-9,ASSRGLAGVLDTQY
.,TRBV6-5,ASSPTRRSYEQY